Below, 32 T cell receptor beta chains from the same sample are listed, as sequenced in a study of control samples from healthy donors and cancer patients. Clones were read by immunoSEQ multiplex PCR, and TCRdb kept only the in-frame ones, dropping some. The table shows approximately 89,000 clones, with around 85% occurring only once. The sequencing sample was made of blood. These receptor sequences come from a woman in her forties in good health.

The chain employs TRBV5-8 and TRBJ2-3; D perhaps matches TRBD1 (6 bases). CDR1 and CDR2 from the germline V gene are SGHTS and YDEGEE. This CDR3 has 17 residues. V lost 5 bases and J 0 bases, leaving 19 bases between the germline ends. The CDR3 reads CASSPGNRASSTDTQYF. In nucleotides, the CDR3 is TGTGCCAGCAGTCCCGGGAACAGGGCCAGTAGCACAGATACGCAGTATTTT. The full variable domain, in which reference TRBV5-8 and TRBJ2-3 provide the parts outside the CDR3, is EAGVTQSPTHLIKTRGQQATLRCSPISGHTSVYWYQQALGLGLQFLLWYDEGEERNRGNFPPRFSGRQFPNYSSELNVNALELEDSALYLCASSPGNRASSTDTQYFGPGTRLTVL.

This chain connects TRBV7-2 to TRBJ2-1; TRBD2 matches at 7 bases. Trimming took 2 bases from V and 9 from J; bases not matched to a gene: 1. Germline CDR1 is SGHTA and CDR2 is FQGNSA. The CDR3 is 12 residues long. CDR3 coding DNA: TGTGCCAGCAGCTTAACTAGCGCTGAGCAGTTCTTC. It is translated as CASSLTSAEQFF.

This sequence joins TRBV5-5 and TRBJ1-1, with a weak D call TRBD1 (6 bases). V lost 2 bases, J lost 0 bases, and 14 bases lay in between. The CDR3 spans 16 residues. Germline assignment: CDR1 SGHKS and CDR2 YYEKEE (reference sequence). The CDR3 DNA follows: TGTGCCAGCAGCTTCGGGGGCACTTTAGTGAACACTGAAGCTTTCTTT. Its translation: CASSFGGTLVNTEAFF.

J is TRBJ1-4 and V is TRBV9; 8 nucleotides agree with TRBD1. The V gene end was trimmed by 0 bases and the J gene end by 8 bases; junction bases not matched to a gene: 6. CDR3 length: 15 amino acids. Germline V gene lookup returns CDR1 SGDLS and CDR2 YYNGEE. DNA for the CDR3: TGTGCCAGCAGCGTAGGGGCCAGGGGGCAGGAAAAACTGTTTTTT. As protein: CASSVGARGQEKLFF.

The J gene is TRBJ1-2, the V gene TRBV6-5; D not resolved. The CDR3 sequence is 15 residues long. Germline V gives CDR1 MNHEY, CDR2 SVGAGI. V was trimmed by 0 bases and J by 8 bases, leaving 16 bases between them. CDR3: CASSYSGVRANGYTF. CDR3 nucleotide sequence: TGTGCCAGCAGTTACTCCGGCGTCCGGGCCAACGGCTACACCTTC.

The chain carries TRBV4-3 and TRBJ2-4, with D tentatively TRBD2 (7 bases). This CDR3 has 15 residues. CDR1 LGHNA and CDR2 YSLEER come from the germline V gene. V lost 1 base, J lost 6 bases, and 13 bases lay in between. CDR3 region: CASSQAREGGNIQYF. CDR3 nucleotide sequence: TGCGCCAGCAGCCAAGCCAGGGAGGGGGGAAACATTCAGTACTTC.

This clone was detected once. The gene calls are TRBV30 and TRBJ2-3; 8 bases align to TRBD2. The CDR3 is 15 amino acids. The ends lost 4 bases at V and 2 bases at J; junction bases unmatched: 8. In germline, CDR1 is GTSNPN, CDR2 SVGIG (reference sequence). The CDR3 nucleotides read TGTGCCTGGACCGGGGCTAGCGGGTTCACAGATACGCAGTATTTT. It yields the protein CAWTGASGFTDTQYF. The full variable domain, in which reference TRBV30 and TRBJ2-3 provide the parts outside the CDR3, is SQTIHQWPATLVQPVGSPLSLECTVEGTSNPNLYWYRQAAGRGLQLLFYSVGIGQISSEVPQNLSASRPQDRQFILSSKKLLLSDSGFYLCAWTGASGFTDTQYFGPGTRLTVL.

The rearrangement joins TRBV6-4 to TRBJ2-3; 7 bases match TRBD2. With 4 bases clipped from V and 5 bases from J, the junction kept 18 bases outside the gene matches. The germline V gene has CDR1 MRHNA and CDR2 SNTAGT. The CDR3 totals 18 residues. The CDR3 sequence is CASSAPSLGQRGGDTQYF. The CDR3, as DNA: TGTGCCAGCAGTGCCCCCAGCTTAGGCCAGCGGGGCGGAGATACGCAGTATTTT.

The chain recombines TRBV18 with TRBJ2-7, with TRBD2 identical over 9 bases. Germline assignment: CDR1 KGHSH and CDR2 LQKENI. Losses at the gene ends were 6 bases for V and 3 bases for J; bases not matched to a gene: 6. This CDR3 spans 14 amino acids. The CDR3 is CASSLGLAHYEQYF. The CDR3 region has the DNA TGTGCCAGCTCGCTCGGACTAGCGCACTACGAGCAGTACTTC.

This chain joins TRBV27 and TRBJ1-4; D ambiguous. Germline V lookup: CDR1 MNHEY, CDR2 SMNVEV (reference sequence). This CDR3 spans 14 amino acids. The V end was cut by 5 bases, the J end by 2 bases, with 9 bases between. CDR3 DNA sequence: TGTGCCAGCAGTCCACAGCCCACTAATGAAAAACTGTTTTTT. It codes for CASSPQPTNEKLFF.

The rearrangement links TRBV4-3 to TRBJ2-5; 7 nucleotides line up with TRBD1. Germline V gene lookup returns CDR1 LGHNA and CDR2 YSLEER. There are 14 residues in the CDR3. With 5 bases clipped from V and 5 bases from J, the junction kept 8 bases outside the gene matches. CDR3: CASSSRQGTETQYF. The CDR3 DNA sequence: TGCGCCAGCAGCTCACGACAGGGTACCGAGACCCAGTACTTC.

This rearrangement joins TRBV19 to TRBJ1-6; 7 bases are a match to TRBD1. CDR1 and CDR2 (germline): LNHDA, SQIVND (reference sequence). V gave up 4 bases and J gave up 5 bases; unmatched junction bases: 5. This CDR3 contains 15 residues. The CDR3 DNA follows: TGTGCCAGTAGTACCGAGGGGGCGCATAATTCACCCCTCCACTTT. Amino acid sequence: CASSTEGAHNSPLHF.

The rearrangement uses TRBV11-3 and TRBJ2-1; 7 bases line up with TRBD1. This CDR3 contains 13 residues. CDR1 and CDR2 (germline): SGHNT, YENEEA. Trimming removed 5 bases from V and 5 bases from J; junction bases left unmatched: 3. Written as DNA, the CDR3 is TGTGCCAGCAGCACGGGACAGCACAATGAGCAGTTCTTC. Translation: CASSTGQHNEQFF.

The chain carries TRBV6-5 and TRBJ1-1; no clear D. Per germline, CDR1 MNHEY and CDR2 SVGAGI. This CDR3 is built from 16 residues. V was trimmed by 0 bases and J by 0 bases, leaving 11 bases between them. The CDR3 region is CASSYSGLPVNTEAFF. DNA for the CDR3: TGTGCCAGCAGTTACTCGGGTCTCCCTGTGAACACTGAAGCTTTCTTT.

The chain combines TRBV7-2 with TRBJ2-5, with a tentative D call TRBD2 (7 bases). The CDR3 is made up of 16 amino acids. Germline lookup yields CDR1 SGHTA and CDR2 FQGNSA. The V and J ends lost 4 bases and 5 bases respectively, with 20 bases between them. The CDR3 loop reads CASSYEGGDPGETQYF. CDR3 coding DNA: TGTGCCAGCAGCTATGAGGGGGGGGACCCAGGGGAGACCCAGTACTTC.

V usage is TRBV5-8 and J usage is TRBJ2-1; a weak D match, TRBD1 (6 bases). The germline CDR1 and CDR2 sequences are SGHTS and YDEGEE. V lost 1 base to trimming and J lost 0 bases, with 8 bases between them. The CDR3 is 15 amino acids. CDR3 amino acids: CASSLTGSSYNEQFF. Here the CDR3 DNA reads TGTGCCAGCAGCTTGACAGGGTCCTCCTACAATGAGCAGTTCTTC.

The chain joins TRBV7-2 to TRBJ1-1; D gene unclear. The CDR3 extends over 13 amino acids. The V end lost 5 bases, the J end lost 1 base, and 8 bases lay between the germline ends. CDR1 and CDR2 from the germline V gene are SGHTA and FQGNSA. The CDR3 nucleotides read TGTGCCAGCAGCCTATGGCAGAACACTGAAGCTTTCTTT. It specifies CASSLWQNTEAFF.

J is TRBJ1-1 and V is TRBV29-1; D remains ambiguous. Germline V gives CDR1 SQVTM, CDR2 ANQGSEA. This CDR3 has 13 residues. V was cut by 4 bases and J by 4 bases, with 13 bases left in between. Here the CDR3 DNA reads TGCAGCGTTGGGGAGGGTGGGAGCACTGAAGCTTTCTTT. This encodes CSVGEGGSTEAFF.

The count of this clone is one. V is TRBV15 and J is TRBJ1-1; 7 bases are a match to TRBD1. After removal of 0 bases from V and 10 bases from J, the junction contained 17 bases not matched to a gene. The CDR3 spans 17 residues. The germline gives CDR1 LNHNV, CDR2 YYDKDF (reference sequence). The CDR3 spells CATSREEPTGRTQRAFF. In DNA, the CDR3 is TGTGCCACCAGCAGAGAGGAACCGACAGGGAGAACTCAGAGAGCTTTCTTT.

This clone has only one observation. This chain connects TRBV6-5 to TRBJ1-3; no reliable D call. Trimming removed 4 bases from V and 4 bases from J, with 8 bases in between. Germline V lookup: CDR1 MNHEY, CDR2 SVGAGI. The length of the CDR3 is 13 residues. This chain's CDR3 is CASSLNLGNTIYF. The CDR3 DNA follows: TGTGCCAGCAGTTTGAATCTGGGAAACACCATATATTTT.

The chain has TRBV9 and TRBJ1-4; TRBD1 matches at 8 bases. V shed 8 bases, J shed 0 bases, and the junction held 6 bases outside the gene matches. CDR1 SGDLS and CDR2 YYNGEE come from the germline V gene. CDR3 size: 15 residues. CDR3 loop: CASGRGRTTNEKLFF. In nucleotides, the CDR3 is TGTGCCAGTGGCAGGGGGCGAACAACTAATGAAAAACTGTTTTTT.

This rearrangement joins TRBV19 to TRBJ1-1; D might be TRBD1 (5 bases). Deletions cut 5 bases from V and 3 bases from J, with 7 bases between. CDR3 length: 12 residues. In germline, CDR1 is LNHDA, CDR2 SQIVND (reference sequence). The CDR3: CASSEGDTEAFF. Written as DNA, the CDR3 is TGTGCCAGTAGTGAAGGGGACACTGAAGCTTTCTTT. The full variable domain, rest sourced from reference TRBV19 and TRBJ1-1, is DGGITQSPKYLFRKEGQNVTLSCEQNLNHDAMYWYRQDPGQGLRLIYYSQIVNDFQKGDIAEGYSVSREKKESFPLTVTSAQKNPTAFYLCASSEGDTEAFFGQGTRLTVV.

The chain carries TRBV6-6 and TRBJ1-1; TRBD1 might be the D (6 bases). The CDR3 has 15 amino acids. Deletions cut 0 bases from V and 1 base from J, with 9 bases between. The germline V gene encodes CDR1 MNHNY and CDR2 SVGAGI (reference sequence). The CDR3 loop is CASSYSGGPNTEAFF. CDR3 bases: TGTGCCAGCAGTTACTCGGGGGGCCCGAACACTGAAGCTTTCTTT.

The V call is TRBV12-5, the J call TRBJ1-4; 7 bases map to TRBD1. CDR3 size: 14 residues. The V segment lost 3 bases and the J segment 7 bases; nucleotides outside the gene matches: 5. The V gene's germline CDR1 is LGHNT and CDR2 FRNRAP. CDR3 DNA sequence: TGTGCTAGTGGTTTAGAGGGGGCAGGTGAAAAACTGTTTTTT. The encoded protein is CASGLEGAGEKLFF. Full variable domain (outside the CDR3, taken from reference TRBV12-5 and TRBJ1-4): DARVTQTPRHKVTEMGQEVTMRCQPILGHNTVFWYRQTMMQGLELLAYFRNRAPLDDSGMPKDRFSAEMPDATLATLKIQPSEPRDSAVYFCASGLEGAGEKLFFGSGTQLSVL.

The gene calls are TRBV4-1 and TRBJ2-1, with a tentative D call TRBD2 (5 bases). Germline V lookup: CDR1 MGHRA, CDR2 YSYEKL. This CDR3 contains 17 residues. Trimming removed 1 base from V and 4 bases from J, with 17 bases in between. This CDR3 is CASSQGRLTPPYNEQFF. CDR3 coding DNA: TGCGCCAGCAGCCAAGGGAGACTAACCCCACCTTACAATGAGCAGTTCTTC.

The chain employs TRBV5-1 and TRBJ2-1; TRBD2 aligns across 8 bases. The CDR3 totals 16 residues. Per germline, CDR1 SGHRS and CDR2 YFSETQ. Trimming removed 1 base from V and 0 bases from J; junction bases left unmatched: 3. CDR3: CASSLTGTSSYNEQFF. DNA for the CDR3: TGCGCCAGCAGCTTGACCGGGACTAGCTCCTACAATGAGCAGTTCTTC.

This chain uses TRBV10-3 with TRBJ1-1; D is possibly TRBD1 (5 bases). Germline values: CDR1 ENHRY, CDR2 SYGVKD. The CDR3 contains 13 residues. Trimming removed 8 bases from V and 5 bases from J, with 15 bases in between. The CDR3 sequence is CAILSAPGTEAFF. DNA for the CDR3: TGTGCCATCCTATCTGCACCAGGGACTGAAGCTTTCTTT.

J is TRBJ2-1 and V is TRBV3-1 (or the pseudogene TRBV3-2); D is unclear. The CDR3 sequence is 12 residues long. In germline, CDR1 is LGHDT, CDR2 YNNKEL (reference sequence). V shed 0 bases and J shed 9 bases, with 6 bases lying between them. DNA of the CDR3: TGTGCCAGCAGCCAAGATTACGGTGAGCAGTTCTTC. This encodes CASSQDYGEQFF.

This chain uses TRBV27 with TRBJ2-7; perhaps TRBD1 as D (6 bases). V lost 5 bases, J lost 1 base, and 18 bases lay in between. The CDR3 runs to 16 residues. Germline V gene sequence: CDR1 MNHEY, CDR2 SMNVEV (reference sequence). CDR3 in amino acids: CASSPSTGQKSYEQYF. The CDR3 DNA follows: TGTGCCAGCAGTCCCTCAACTGGACAGAAATCCTACGAGCAGTACTTC.

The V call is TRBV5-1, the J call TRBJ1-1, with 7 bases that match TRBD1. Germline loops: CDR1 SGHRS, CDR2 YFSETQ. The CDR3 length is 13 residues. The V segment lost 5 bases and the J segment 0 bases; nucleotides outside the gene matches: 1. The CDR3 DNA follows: TGCGCCAGCAGGAGGGGGCTGAACACTGAAGCTTTCTTT. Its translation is CASRRGLNTEAFF.

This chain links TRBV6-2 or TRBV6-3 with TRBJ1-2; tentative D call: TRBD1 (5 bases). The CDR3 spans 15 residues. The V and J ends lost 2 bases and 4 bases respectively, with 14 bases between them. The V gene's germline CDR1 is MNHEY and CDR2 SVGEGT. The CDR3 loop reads CASSYEGTRSYGYTF. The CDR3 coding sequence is TGTGCCAGCAGTTACGAGGGGACGCGGTCCTATGGCTACACCTTC.

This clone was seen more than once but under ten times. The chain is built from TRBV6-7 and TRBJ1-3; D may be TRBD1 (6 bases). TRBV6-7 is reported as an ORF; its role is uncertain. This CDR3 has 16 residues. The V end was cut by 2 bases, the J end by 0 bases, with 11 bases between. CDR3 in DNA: TGTGCCAGCAGTTACCCGGGACACCTCTCTGGAAACACCATATATTTT. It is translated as CASSYPGHLSGNTIYF.